This is a list of T cell receptor beta chains from one sample in a study of cytomegalovirus exposure and HLA in healthy donors. This table comes from immunoSEQ multiplex PCR, and its TCRdb copy is limited to in-frame clones, with some not included. Among 200,000 or so clones listed, over 65% were seen once. Sequenced: PBMCs. All receptors derive from a boy aged 2-9 years in good health and CMV-seronegative. Both conserved end residues are part of each CDR3. The D gene is left open where the match is weak. Clone size is not always given. Where it is, it says once, few, many or a class for expanded clones.

v_call: TRBV15
j_call: TRBJ1-3
d_call: NA
clone_size: NA
cdr3_aa: CATSRDRGGGNTIYF
cdr3_nt: TGTGCCACCAGCAGAGATCGCGGTGGAGGAAACACCATATATTTT

v_call: TRBV9
j_call: TRBJ2-3
d_call: TRBD2
clone_size: few
cdr3_aa: CASSPRSSGGPDTQYF
cdr3_nt: TGTGCCAGCAGCCCCCGGTCTAGCGGGGGCCCAGATACGCAGTATTTT

v_call: TRBV19
j_call: TRBJ1-6
d_call: TRBD1
clone_size: NA
cdr3_aa: CASSVQDRRSSPLHF
cdr3_nt: TGTGCCAGTAGTGTGCAGGACAGGAGGAGTTCACCCCTCCACTTT

v_call: TRBV4-3
j_call: TRBJ2-2
d_call: TRBD1
clone_size: NA
cdr3_aa: CASSHAGGTGIIGELFF
cdr3_nt: TGCGCCAGCAGCCACGCAGGGGGGACAGGGATCATCGGGGAGCTGTTTTTT

v_call: TRBV11-2
j_call: TRBJ2-7
d_call: TRBD2
clone_size: NA
cdr3_aa: CASSSDGGKKQYF
cdr3_nt: TGTGCCAGCAGTTCCGACGGGGGGAAGAAGCAGTACTTC

v_call: TRBV15
j_call: TRBJ1-2
d_call: TRBD1
clone_size: NA
cdr3_aa: CATSSGQGPYGYTF
cdr3_nt: TGTGCCACCAGCAGCGGACAGGGACCCTATGGCTACACCTTC

v_call: TRBV2
j_call: TRBJ1-3
d_call: NA
clone_size: few
cdr3_aa: CASIPGTGNTIYF
cdr3_nt: TGTGCCAGCATCCCAGGCACTGGAAACACCATATATTTT

v_call: TRBV7-2
j_call: TRBJ2-1
d_call: TRBD2
clone_size: NA
cdr3_aa: CASSLMLLTSGANEQFF
cdr3_nt: TGTGCCAGCAGCTTAATGTTGCTGACTAGCGGGGCCAATGAGCAGTTCTTC

v_call: TRBV2
j_call: TRBJ2-2
d_call: NA
clone_size: once
cdr3_aa: CASRGAGELFF
cdr3_nt: TGTGCCAGCAGGGGCGCCGGGGAGCTGTTTTTT

v_call: TRBV4-3
j_call: TRBJ1-1
d_call: TRBD1
clone_size: NA
cdr3_aa: CASSQEWGQAAFF
cdr3_nt: TGCGCCAGCAGCCAAGAATGGGGACAGGCGGCTTTCTTT

v_call: TRBV14
j_call: TRBJ1-2
d_call: NA
clone_size: few
cdr3_aa: CASSSGGGYTF
cdr3_nt: TGTGCCAGCAGCTCCGGGGGTGGCTACACCTTC

v_call: TRBV7-9
j_call: TRBJ2-7
d_call: NA
clone_size: NA
cdr3_aa: CASSLVPGRSYEQYF
cdr3_nt: TGTGCCAGCAGCTTAGTTCCAGGTCGCTCCTACGAGCAGTACTTC

v_call: TRBV5-6
j_call: TRBJ2-5
d_call: TRBD1
clone_size: NA
cdr3_aa: CASSLQGGETQYF
cdr3_nt: TGTGCCAGCAGCTTACAGGGGGGAGAGACCCAGTACTTC

v_call: TRBV7-9
j_call: TRBJ1-2
d_call: NA
clone_size: NA
cdr3_aa: CASSLGDSPYGYTF
cdr3_nt: TGTGCCAGCAGCTTAGGCGACAGTCCCTATGGCTACACCTTC

v_call: TRBV28
j_call: TRBJ1-2
d_call: NA
clone_size: NA
cdr3_aa: CASSFGGYTF
cdr3_nt: TGTGCCAGCAGTTTCGGTGGCTACACCTTC

v_call: TRBV19
j_call: TRBJ2-1
d_call: NA
clone_size: NA
cdr3_aa: CATHPFRGGVNEQFF
cdr3_nt: TGTGCCACCCACCCCTTTAGGGGAGGAGTCAATGAGCAGTTCTTC

v_call: TRBV7-9
j_call: TRBJ1-5
d_call: TRBD1
clone_size: NA
cdr3_aa: CASRTGDQPQHF
cdr3_nt: TGTGCCAGCCGGACAGGGGATCAGCCCCAGCATTTT

v_call: TRBV6-1
j_call: TRBJ2-1
d_call: NA
clone_size: NA
cdr3_aa: CASPLGGHNEQFF
cdr3_nt: TGTGCCAGCCCGCTGGGGGGACACAATGAGCAGTTCTTC

v_call: TRBV29-1
j_call: TRBJ1-1
d_call: NA
clone_size: NA
cdr3_aa: CSVRAGNEAFF
cdr3_nt: TGCAGCGTTCGCGCGGGGAATGAAGCTTTCTTT

v_call: TRBV5-1
j_call: TRBJ1-1
d_call: NA
clone_size: NA
cdr3_aa: CASSLDSGYTEAFF
cdr3_nt: TGCGCCAGCAGCTTGGACTCGGGGTACACTGAAGCTTTCTTT